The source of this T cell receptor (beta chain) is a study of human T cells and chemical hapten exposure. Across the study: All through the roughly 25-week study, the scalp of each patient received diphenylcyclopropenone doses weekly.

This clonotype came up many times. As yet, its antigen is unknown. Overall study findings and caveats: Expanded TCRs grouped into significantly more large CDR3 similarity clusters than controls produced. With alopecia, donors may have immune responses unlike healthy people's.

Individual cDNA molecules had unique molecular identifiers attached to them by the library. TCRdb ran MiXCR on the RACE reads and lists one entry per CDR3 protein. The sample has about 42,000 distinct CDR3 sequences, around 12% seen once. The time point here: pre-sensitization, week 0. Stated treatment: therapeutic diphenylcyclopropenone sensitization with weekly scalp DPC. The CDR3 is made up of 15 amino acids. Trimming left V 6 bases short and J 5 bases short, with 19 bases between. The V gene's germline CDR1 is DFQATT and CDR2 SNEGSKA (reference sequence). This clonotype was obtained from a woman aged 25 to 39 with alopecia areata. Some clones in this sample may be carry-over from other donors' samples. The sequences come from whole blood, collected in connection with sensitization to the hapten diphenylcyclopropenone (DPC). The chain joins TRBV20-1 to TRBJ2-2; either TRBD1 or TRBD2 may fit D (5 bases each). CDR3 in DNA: TGCAGTGCCAGTGGGGAGAGGGGCTTGACCGGGGAGCTGTTTTTT. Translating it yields CSASGERGLTGELFF.